The 16 T cell receptor beta chains below all came from one sample that was sequenced in a study of vaccination and CD4 T cells after COVID-19 (dated by TCRdb to between 2021 and 2023). The treatment or condition label of this sample denotes: roughly 11-day PBMC culture with coronavirus spike peptide pools or control peptides (ViraFEST assay). CD4+ T cells from unexposed donors were collected before the COVID-19 pandemic (2011-2018). Their specific antigens are unknown. To prepare the library, PCR was applied. Sequencing relied on an Illumina iSeq 100. DNA from cultured CD4+ T cells was subjected to TCR sequencing with the Oncomine TCR Beta short-read assay at the Johns Hopkins FTIC core. TCRdb itself trimmed the public reads at Q25 with fastp, ran MiXCR and retained productive beta chains. Rows are unified per CDR3 protein, each entry keeping the most common DNA and genes. The sample includes thousands of distinct CDR3 sequences, with 37% observed a single time. The ten biggest clones cover 16% of the sample.

The sample consisted of CD4+ T cells from blood, cultured in vitro. All receptors come from a human donor in good health.

The rearrangement links TRBV7-7 to TRBJ2-1; 9 bases map to TRBD2. The CDR3 is made up of 16 amino acids. Germline lookup yields CDR1 SSHAT and CDR2 FNYEAQ (reference sequence). Unmatched junction bases numbered 10, after V lost 4 bases and J lost 6 bases. The DNA of the CDR3 is TGTGCCAGCAGCTCACAGGGACTAGCCGGCGTCAATGAGCAGTTCTTC. Amino acids: CASSSQGLAGVNEQFF.

This chain connects TRBV7-9 to TRBJ1-5, with D uncertain. Germline V CDR1 and CDR2: SEHNR, FQNEAQ (reference sequence). With 3 bases removed from V and 7 bases from J, the gap between germline ends came to 7 bases. This CDR3 spans 12 amino acids. The CDR3 DNA reads TGTGCCAGCAGCTTTCACGGGCAGCCCCAGCATTTT. This translates into CASSFHGQPQHF.

The sample holds a few counts of this clonotype. The chain couples TRBV7-2 to TRBJ1-1; 8 bases align to TRBD1. Germline V gene lookup returns CDR1 SGHTA and CDR2 FQGNSA. The CDR3 totals 11 residues. CDR3 nucleotide sequence: TGTGCGTCGGACAGGGACACTGAAGCTTTCTTT. Residues: CASDRDTEAFF.

This chain links TRBV27 with TRBJ2-5; D ambiguous. The V gene's germline CDR1 is MNHEY and CDR2 SMNVEV (reference sequence). This CDR3 region has 13 residues. V was pared by 2 bases and J by 0 bases, with 4 bases between. The CDR3 DNA sequence: TGTGCCAGCAGTTTACTAAACCAAGAGACCCAGTACTTC. It yields the protein CASSLLNQETQYF.

The chain has TRBV18 and TRBJ2-1; either TRBD1 or TRBD2 may fit D (5 bases each). Looked up from germline, CDR1 is KGHSH and CDR2 is LQKENI. Trimming removed 2 bases at V and 9 bases at J, with 11 bases between. This CDR3 comprises 13 residues. The CDR3, as DNA: TGTGCCAGCTCACCAATCGACGGGACTGAGCAGTTCTTC. Its translation: CASSPIDGTEQFF.

The chain carries TRBV23-1 and TRBJ1-2; a possible D gene is TRBD1 (5 bases). TRBV23-1 is classed as an ORF, of uncertain function. There are 13 residues in the CDR3. The ends were cut back, 6 bases at V and 2 bases at J, with 10 bases in the middle. DNA for the CDR3: TGCGCCAGCAGGCCGGGGGGGAACTATGGCTACACCTTC. Translation gives CASRPGGNYGYTF.

This clonotype turned up a few times. The chain carries TRBV20-1 and TRBJ1-5; D unclear. This CDR3 comprises 14 residues. V was trimmed by 3 bases and J by 0 bases, leaving 9 bases between them. CDR1 DFQATT and CDR2 SNEGSKA come from the germline V gene (reference sequence). CDR3 region: CSASSSNSNQPQHF. CDR3 in DNA: TGCAGTGCTAGTTCGAGTAATAGCAATCAGCCCCAGCATTTT.

V usage is TRBV20-1 and J usage is TRBJ2-3, with 9 positions matching TRBD2. The V gene's germline CDR1 is DFQATT and CDR2 SNEGSKA (reference sequence). The CDR3 extends over 15 amino acids. Trimming removed 5 bases from V and 2 bases from J; junction bases left unmatched: 8. This CDR3 reads CSARQAGGPTDTQYF. The CDR3 DNA reads TGCAGTGCTCGACAAGCGGGAGGCCCCACAGATACGCAGTATTTT.

This clonotype has just a few counts. V is TRBV7-2 and J is TRBJ2-5, with D hard to call. The CDR3 loop spans 12 amino acids. Germline loops: CDR1 SGHTA, CDR2 FQGNSA. V shed 3 bases and J shed 3 bases, with 5 bases lying between them. CDR3 sequence (DNA): TGTGCCAGCAGCTTGCCAGAAGAGACCCAGTACTTC. Translation gives CASSLPEETQYF.

This clonotype was seen more than once but under ten times. CDR3 coding DNA: TGTGCCAGTAGTTTTCTCCCCTCCGGGGGGAGCAATCAGCCCCAGCATTTT. Translating gives CASSFLPSGGSNQPQHF. V and J are TRBV19 and TRBJ1-5, with D possibly being TRBD1 (5 bases). V lost 5 bases to trimming and J lost 1 base, with 18 bases between them. This CDR3 has 17 amino acids. Germline CDR1 is LNHDA and CDR2 is SQIVND (reference sequence).

The V and J genes are TRBV20-1 and TRBJ2-1; D might be TRBD2 (6 bases). The CDR3 covers 15 residues. With 6 bases removed from V and 8 bases from J, the gap between germline ends came to 23 bases. CDR1 is DFQATT and CDR2 is SNEGSKA in the germline V gene (reference sequence). The CDR3 loop is CSARSYWEVGDEQFF. The CDR3 DNA reads TGCAGTGCCCGATCCTATTGGGAGGTCGGAGATGAGCAGTTCTTC.

The CDR3 nucleotides are TGCAGTGCTAGCAAATATGAAAAACTGTTTTTT. It translates to CSASKYEKLFF. V gene TRBV20-1 combines with J gene TRBJ1-4; D is unclear. The CDR3 runs 11 residues. Trimming removed 3 bases from V and 6 bases from J, with 5 bases in between. Germline V lookup: CDR1 DFQATT, CDR2 SNEGSKA (reference sequence).

The rearrangement joins TRBV20-1 to TRBJ1-2; D is unresolved. Germline loops: CDR1 DFQATT, CDR2 SNEGSKA (reference sequence). The CDR3 has 13 amino acids. The CDR3 region is CSALMAGMDGYTF. The CDR3 region has the DNA TGCAGCGCGCTTATGGCTGGTATGGATGGCTACACCTTC.

This clonotype was observed a handful of times. The V call is TRBV18, the J call TRBJ1-5; maybe TRBD1 (6 bases). V lost 3 bases and J lost 2, with 11 bases in between. CDR1 and CDR2 (germline): KGHSH, LQKENI. This CDR3 is built from 15 residues. The CDR3 sequence: CASSPKDRGNQPQHF. The CDR3 DNA reads TGTGCCAGCTCACCCAAGGACAGAGGCAATCAGCCCCAGCATTTT.

This clonotype was found a few times. The chain recombines TRBV7-6 with TRBJ2-1; a weak D match, TRBD1 (6 bases). V was shortened by 3 bases and J by 1 base, with 13 bases between the two germline ends. CDR3 size: 16 residues. Per germline, CDR1 SGHVS and CDR2 FNYEAQ. The CDR3 region has the DNA TGTGCCAGCAGCTTTCAGGGGCCCTCATCCTACAATGAGCAGTTCTTC. Protein product: CASSFQGPSSYNEQFF.

There are a few counts of this clonotype. The rearrangement joins TRBV30 to TRBJ2-5, with D possibly TRBD1 on 6 matching bases. The CDR3 is 15 amino acids. With 0 bases removed from V and 5 bases from J, the gap between germline ends came to 16 bases. The germline CDR1 and CDR2 sequences are GTSNPN and SVGIG (reference sequence). CDR3 in amino acids: CAWSVSGAHEETQYF. DNA for the CDR3: TGTGCCTGGAGTGTCTCAGGGGCGCACGAGGAGACCCAGTACTTC.